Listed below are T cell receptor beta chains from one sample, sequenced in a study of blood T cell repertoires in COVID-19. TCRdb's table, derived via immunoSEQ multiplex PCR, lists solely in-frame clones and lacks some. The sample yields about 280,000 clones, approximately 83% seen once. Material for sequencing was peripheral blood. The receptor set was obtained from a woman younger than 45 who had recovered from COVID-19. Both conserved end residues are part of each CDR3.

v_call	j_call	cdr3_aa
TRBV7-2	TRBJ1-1	CASSGRTGGNTEAFF
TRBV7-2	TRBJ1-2	CASSLAGGQDYGYTF
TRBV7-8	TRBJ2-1	CASSLARDRVNEQFF
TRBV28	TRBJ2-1	CASRGQGADNEQFF
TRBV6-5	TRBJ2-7	CASSLTSEGSYEQYF
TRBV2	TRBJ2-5	CASSPNSGRETQYF
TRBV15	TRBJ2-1	CATSRDRYREQFF
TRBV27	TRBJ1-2	CASSLGGVGGYTF
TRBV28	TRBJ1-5	CASSLTGGPDQPQHF
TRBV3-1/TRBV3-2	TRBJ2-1	CASSQGGGAPYNEQFF
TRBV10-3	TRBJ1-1	CAISDPGMNTEAFF
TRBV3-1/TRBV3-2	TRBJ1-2	CASSHDSFGYTF
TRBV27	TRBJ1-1	CASTGRVGTEAFF
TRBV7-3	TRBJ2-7	CASSLTGTGGPYEQYF
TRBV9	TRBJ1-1	CASSPPWTASMNTEAFF
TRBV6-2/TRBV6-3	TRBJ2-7	CASSYEASRGSYEQYF
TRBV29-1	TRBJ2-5	CSVKVPQETQYF
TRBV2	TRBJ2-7	CASSRGGGEQYF
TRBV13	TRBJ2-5	CASSSSLRDYIQETQYF
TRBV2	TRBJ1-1	CASSVGRVSRTEAFF
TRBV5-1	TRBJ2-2	CASSLSQGGAGELFF
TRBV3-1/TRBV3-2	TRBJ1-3	CASSQATTAGNTIYF
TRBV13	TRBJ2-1	CASSSRQDSYNEQFF
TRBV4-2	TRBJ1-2	CASSQDPGTGGPDYGYTF
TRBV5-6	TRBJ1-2	CASSLSLTGYYGYTF
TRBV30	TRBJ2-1	CAWSPMGGHNEQFF
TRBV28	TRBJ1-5	CASSLSNGGKGQPQHF
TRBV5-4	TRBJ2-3	CASSLVVRGPDTQYF
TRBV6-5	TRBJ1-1	CASRVTWTDTEAFF
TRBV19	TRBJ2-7	CASSDSYEQYF
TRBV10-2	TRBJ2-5	CASSLNRGETQYF
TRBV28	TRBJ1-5	CASSLSRGNQPQHF
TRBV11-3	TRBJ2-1	CASSLSRSGHNEQFF
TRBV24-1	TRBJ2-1	CATSDPSKFDEQFF
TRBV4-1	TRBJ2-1	CASSQDSGGIEYNEQFF
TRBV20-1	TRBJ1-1	CSTSGNTEAFF
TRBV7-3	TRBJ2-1	CASSLYGPSYNEQFF
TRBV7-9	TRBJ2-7	CASSPPPRGQDYYEQYF
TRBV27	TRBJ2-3	CASSGLARDTQYF
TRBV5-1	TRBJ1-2	CASSEGSDGYTF
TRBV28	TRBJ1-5	CASSLQGTQPQHF
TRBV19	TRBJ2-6	CATPRDSGTGANVLTF
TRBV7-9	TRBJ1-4	CASSVETGAINEKLFF
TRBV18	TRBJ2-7	CASSPQERKQYF
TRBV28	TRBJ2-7	CASSRSSLLFQYF
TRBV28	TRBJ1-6	CASSIGRGNSPLHF
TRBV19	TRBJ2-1	CASKRSSGPYNEQFF
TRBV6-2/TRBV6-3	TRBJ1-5	CASSYSTGKVQPQHF
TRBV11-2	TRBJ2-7	CASSHYRGALWEQYF
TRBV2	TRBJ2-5	CASKPGRGSGSQETQYF
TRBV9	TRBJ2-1	CASSVTSGTHNEQFF
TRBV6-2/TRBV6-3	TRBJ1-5	CASSYLAGSQHF
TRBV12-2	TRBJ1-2	CASRSHRGWGYGYTF
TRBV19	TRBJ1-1	CASSERTGDPEAFF